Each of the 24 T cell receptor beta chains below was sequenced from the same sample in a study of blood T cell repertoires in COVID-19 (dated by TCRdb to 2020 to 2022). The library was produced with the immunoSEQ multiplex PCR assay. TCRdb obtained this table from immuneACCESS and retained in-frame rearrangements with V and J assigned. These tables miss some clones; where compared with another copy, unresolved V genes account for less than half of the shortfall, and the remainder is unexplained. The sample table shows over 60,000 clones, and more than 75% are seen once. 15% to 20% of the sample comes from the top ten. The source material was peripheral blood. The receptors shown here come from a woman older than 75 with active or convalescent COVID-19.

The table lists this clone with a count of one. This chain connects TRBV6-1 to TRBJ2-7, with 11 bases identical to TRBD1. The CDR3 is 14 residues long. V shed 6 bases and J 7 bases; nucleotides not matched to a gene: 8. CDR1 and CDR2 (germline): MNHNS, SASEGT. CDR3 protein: CASSQRTGGKEQYF. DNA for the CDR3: TGTGCCAGCAGCCAACGGACAGGGGGCAAAGAGCAGTACTTC.

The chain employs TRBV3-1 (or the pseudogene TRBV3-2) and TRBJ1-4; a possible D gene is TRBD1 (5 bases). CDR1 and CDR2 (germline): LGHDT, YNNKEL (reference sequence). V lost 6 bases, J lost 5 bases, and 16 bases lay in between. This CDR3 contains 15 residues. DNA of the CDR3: TGTGCCAGCAGTCTCGGCAGGGTATTGAATGAAAAACTGTTTTTT. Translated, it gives CASSLGRVLNEKLFF.

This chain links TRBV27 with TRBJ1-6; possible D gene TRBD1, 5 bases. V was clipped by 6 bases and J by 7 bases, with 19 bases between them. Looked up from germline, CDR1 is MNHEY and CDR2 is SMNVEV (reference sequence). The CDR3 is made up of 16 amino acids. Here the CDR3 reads CASSQRQGGGNSPLHF. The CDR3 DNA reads TGTGCCAGCAGCCAACGGCAGGGAGGAGGAAATTCACCCCTCCACTTT.

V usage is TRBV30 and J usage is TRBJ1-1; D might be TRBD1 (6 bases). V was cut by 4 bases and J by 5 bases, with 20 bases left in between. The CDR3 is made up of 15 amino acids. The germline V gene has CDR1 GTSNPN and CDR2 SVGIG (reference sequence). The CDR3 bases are TGTGCCTGGAAGTCCCTACAGGGAGTTGTAACTGAAGCTTTCTTT. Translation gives CAWKSLQGVVTEAFF.

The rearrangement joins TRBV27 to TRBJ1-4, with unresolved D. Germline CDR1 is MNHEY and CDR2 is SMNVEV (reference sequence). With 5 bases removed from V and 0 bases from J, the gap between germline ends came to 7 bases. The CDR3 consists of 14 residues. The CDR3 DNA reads TGTGCCAGCAGTGCTAGCACAACTAATGAAAAACTGTTTTTT. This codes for CASSASTTNEKLFF.

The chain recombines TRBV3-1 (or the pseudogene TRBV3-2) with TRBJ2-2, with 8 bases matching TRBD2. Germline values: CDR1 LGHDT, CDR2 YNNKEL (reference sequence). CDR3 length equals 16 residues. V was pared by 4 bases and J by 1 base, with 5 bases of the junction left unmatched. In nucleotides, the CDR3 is TGTGCCAGCAGCCCCGGCGGGGGGTGGAACACCGGGGAGCTGTTTTTT. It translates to CASSPGGGWNTGELFF.

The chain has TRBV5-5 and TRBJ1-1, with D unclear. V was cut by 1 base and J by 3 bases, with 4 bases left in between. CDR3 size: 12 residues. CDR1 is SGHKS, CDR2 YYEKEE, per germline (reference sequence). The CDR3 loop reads CASSLSYTEAFF. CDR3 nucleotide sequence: TGTGCCAGCAGCTTGTCTTACACTGAAGCTTTCTTT.

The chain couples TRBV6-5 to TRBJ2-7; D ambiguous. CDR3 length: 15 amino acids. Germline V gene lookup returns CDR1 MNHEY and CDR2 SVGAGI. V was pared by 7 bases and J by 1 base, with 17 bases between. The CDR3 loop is CASTVAFDGSYEQYF. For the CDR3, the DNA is TGTGCCAGCACGGTCGCCTTTGACGGGTCCTACGAGCAGTACTTC.

CDR3 nucleotide sequence: TGTGCCAGCAGCCAAGTTTCCCTATCTGGAAACACCATATATTTT. The encoded protein is CASSQVSLSGNTIYF. The chain has TRBV3-1 (or the pseudogene TRBV3-2) and TRBJ1-3; D is unresolved. There are 15 residues in the CDR3. V was pared by 1 base and J by 1 base, with 8 bases between. Per the germline V gene, CDR1 is LGHDT and CDR2 is YNNKEL (reference sequence).

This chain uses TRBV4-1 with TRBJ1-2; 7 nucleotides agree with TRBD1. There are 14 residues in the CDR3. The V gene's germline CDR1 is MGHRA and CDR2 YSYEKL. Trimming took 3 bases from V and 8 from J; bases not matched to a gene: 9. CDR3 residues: CASSHSTGDGGYTF. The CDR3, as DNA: TGCGCCAGCAGCCATAGTACAGGGGATGGCGGCTACACCTTC.

DNA for the CDR3: TGCGCCAGCAGCCCCGGGACAGGGGGCGCGAACTATGGCTACACCTTC. As protein: CASSPGTGGANYGYTF. The chain carries TRBV5-1 and TRBJ1-2; 12 bases are a match to TRBD1. Germline CDR1 and CDR2: SGHRS and YFSETQ. The length of the CDR3 is 16 residues. With V trimmed by 4 bases and J by 2 bases, 6 bases remained unmatched.

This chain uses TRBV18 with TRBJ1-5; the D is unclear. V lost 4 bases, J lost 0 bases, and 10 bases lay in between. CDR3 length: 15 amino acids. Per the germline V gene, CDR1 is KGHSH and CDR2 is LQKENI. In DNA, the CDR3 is TGTGCCAGCTCACTATTCGACACTAGCAATCAGCCCCAGCATTTT. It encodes CASSLFDTSNQPQHF.

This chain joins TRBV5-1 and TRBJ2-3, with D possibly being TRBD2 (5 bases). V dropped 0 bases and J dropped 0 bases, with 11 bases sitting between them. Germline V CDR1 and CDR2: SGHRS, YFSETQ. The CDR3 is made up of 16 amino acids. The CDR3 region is CASSLGFTGSTDTQYF. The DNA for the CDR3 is TGCGCCAGCAGCTTGGGATTCACGGGGAGCACAGATACGCAGTATTTT.

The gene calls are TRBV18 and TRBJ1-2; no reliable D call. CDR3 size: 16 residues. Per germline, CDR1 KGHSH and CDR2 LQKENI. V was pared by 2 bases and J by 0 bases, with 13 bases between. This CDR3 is CASSPSRSTANYGYTF. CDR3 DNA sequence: TGTGCCAGCTCACCATCCAGGTCAACAGCTAACTATGGCTACACCTTC.

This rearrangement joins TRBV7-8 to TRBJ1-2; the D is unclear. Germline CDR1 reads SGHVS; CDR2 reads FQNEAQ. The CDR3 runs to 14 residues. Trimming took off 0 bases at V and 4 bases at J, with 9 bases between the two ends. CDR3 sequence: CASSLALGSYGYTF. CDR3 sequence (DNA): TGTGCCAGCAGCTTAGCTCTGGGCAGCTATGGCTACACCTTC.

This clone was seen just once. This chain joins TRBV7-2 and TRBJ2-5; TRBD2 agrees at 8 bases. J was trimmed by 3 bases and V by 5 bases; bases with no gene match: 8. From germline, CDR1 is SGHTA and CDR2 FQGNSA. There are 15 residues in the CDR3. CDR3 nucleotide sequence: TGTGCCAGCAGCCCGGGACTAGGGGGAAAAGAGACCCAGTACTTC. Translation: CASSPGLGGKETQYF.

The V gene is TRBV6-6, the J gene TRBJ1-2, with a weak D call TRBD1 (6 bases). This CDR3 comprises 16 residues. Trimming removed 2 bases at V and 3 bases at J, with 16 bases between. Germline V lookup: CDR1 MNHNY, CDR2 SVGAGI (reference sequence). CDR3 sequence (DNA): TGTGCCAGCAGTTACCGGGAGGAGGGGGGCCACTATGGCTACACCTTC. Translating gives CASSYREEGGHYGYTF.

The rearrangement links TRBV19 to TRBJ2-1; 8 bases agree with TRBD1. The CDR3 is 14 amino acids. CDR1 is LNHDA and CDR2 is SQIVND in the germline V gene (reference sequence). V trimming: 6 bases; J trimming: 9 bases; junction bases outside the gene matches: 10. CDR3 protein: CASSLPQGAGEQFF. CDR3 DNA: TGTGCCAGTAGCCTTCCCCAGGGGGCAGGTGAGCAGTTCTTC.

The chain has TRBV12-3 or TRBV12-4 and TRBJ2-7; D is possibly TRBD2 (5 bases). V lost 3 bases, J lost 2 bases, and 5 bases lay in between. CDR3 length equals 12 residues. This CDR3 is CASSLRAYEQYF. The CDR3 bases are TGTGCCAGCAGTTTGAGGGCCTACGAGCAGTACTTC.

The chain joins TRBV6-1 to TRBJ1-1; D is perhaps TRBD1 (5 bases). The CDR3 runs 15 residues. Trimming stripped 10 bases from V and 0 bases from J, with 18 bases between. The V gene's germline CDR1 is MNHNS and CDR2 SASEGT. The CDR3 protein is CATSPHAGMNTEAFF. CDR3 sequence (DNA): TGTGCCACCTCTCCTCATGCAGGGATGAACACTGAAGCTTTCTTT.

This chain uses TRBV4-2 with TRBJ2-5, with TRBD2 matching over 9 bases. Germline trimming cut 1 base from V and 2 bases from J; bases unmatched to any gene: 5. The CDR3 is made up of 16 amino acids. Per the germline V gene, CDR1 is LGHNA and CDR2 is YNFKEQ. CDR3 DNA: TGTGCCAGCAGCCAAGGAGCGGGGGGACTACAAGAGACCCAGTACTTC. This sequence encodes CASSQGAGGLQETQYF.

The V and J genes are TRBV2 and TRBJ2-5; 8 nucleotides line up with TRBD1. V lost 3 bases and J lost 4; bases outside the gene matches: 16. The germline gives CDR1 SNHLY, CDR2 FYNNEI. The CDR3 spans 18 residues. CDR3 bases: TGTGCCAGCAGTGAGAGGTCCGCGACAGGGGTGGGAGGAGAGACCCAGTACTTC. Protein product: CASSERSATGVGGETQYF.

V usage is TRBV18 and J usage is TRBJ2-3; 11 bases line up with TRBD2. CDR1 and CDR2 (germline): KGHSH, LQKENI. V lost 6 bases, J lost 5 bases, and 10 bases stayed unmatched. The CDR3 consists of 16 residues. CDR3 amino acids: CASSFLTSGAGDTQYF. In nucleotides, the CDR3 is TGTGCCAGCTCGTTCCTGACTAGCGGGGCGGGAGATACGCAGTATTTT.

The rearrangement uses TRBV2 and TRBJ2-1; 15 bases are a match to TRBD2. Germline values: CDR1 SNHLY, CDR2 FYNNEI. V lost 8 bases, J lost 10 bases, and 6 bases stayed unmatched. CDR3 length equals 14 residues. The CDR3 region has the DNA TGTGCCAGCTCGGGACTAGCGGGGGGTCAGGAGCAGTTCTTC. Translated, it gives CASSGLAGGQEQFF.